A single T cell receptor beta chain is shown here with its context. What it binds is not known. V was clipped by 3 bases and J by 6 bases, with 14 bases between them. From germline, CDR1 is SGHVS and CDR2 FQNEAQ. This CDR3 has 14 amino acids. These data belong to a study of cytomegalovirus exposure and HLA in healthy donors. On the study more broadly: One earlier analysis, a look at approximately 180 million T cells, found some 120 million unique TCR beta sequences. Study results and limitations: It is likely that the observed cluster of highly shared sequence variants was a sequencing artifact. TCR beta chain V- and J-gene trimming was linked, in a later analysis, to a missense variant in DCLRE1C.

At the time of sampling, donors were nominally healthy, though unrecorded immune exposures were likely. The PCR contained 60 Vbeta and 13 Jbeta primers. The protocol was immunoSEQ multiplex PCR, while the TCRdb copy is restricted to in-frame clones and leaves out a portion. The sample has 70,000 to 85,000 clones, over 70% seen once; the top ten hold under 10%. The receptor's source is a man in his forties in good health and CMV-seropositive. The rearrangement links TRBV7-8 to TRBJ2-5, with a tentative D call TRBD1 (5 bases). Source material: PBMCs. CDR3 DNA sequence: TGTGCCAGCAGCTTGTCAGGTGGGGCCCAGACCCAGTACTTC. The encoded protein is CASSLSGGAQTQYF.